These T cell receptor beta chains were read from a single sample in a study of CD8+ T cells in alopecia areata. Repertoires were generated with immunoSEQ multiplex PCR, while TCRdb's copy carries only in-frame clones and drops some. The data show some 180,000 clones, roughly half seen once. The source was CD8+ T cells sorted from blood, collected at week 52, from a patient treated with tofacitinib. The receptors derive from a human donor with alopecia areata. CDR3s include the opening cysteine and the closing phenylalanine or tryptophan. D genes are given only for firm matches. Size values are once, few and many counts, or a class for expanded clones, and some rows have none.

v_gene	abundance	j_gene	d_gene	CDR3aa	CDR3nt
TRBV5-4	-	TRBJ2-5	TRBD1	CASSSDRAETQYF	TGTGCCAGCAGCTCGGACAGGGCGGAGACCCAGTACTTC
TRBV27	-	TRBJ2-1	-	CASRRAGNEQFF	TGTGCCAGCAGACGGGCGGGGAATGAGCAGTTCTTC
TRBV7-9	few	TRBJ2-7	-	CASSLGPMGAPDEQYF	TGTGCCAGCAGCTTAGGACCTATGGGGGCTCCCGACGAGCAGTACTTC
TRBV10-3	-	TRBJ1-1	-	CAIRGMNTEAFF	TGTGCCATCAGGGGGATGAACACTGAAGCTTTCTTT
TRBV30	few	TRBJ1-5	-	CAWSAGVSNQPQHF	TGTGCCTGGAGCGCGGGGGTGAGCAATCAGCCCCAGCATTTT
TRBV7-9	-	TRBJ2-7	-	CASSPGLDNEQYF	TGTGCCAGCAGCCCCGGTTTGGACAACGAGCAGTACTTC
TRBV6-1	few	TRBJ2-1	TRBD2	CASSRGLAGGNEQFF	TGTGCCAGCAGTCGAGGACTAGCGGGTGGGAATGAGCAGTTCTTC
TRBV5-6	-	TRBJ1-1	-	CASSGLTAMNTEAFF	TGTGCCAGCAGCGGACTGACAGCCATGAACACTGAAGCTTTCTTT
TRBV11-3	-	TRBJ2-1	-	CASSPYAESSYNEQFF	TGTGCCAGCAGCCCATATGCGGAGAGCTCCTACAATGAGCAGTTCTTC
TRBV2	few	TRBJ2-6	-	CASSDRANVLTF	TGTGCCAGCAGTGATCGGGCCAACGTCCTGACTTTC
TRBV5-1	-	TRBJ1-2	-	CASSLDHYGYTF	TGCGCCAGCAGCTTGGATCACTATGGCTACACCTTC
TRBV27	few	TRBJ2-5	TRBD2	CASSHGTSGASETQYF	TGTGCCAGCAGCCACGGGACTAGCGGGGCCTCGGAGACCCAGTACTTC
TRBV29-1	few	TRBJ1-2	-	CSVEWMGVNYGYTF	TGCAGCGTTGAATGGATGGGGGTTAACTATGGCTACACCTTC
TRBV6-6	few	TRBJ1-6	TRBD1	CASSGRQGSYNSPLHF	TGTGCCAGCAGTGGTCGACAGGGCTCCTATAATTCACCCCTCCACTTT
TRBV5-1	-	TRBJ1-2	-	CASRPEGGPYGYTF	TGCGCCAGCAGACCCGAGGGGGGACCCTATGGCTACACCTTC
TRBV29-1	-	TRBJ2-5	-	CSVDLGSNQETQYF	TGCAGCGTTGATCTGGGGTCCAACCAAGAGACCCAGTACTTC
TRBV4-2	-	TRBJ2-7	-	CASSQRIRVYEQYF	TGTGCCAGCAGCCAAAGGATCAGGGTTTACGAGCAGTACTTC
TRBV29-1	few	TRBJ2-1	-	CSAVPGLYNEQFF	TGCAGCGCCGTACCAGGCCTATACAATGAGCAGTTCTTC
TRBV30	-	TRBJ2-1	TRBD1	CAWSGAVRGSLGEQFF	TGTGCCTGGAGTGGCGCCGTCAGGGGGTCTTTGGGTGAGCAGTTCTTC
TRBV29-1	-	TRBJ2-7	TRBD1	CSVGQGEGEQYF	TGCAGCGTTGGACAGGGCGAGGGCGAGCAGTACTTC
TRBV29-1	few	TRBJ2-1	-	CSVADRANEQFF	TGCAGCGTAGCGGACAGAGCCAATGAGCAGTTCTTC
TRBV7-8	few	TRBJ2-1	-	CASKRRHNEQFF	TGTGCCAGCAAGCGAAGACACAATGAGCAGTTCTTC
TRBV9	few	TRBJ2-7	-	CASSDSSYEQYF	TGTGCCAGCAGCGATAGCTCCTACGAGCAGTACTTC
TRBV13	few	TRBJ2-2	-	CASSLGGGTGELFF	TGTGCCAGCAGCTTAGGAGGCGGGACCGGGGAGCTGTTTTTT
TRBV7-9	-	TRBJ2-1	TRBD2	CASGERGYEQFF	TGTGCCAGCGGCGAGCGGGGTTATGAGCAGTTCTTC
TRBV10-3	few	TRBJ2-1	-	CAISESGGTPYNEQFF	TGTGCCATCAGTGAGTCAGGGGGGACCCCCTACAATGAGCAGTTCTTC
TRBV27	-	TRBJ1-2	-	CASSYAGSNYGYTF	TGTGCCAGCAGTTATGCAGGGAGTAACTATGGCTACACCTTC
TRBV10-3	few	TRBJ2-3	TRBD1	CAIRSSDRAHTDTQYF	TGTGCCATCAGATCATCGGACAGGGCACACACAGATACGCAGTATTTT
TRBV30	few	TRBJ2-7	-	CAWSVGYEQYF	TGTGCCTGGAGTGTCGGTTACGAGCAGTACTTC
TRBV7-6	many	TRBJ1-2	TRBD1	CASSLVQGVGGYTF	TGTGCCAGCAGCTTAGTACAGGGGGTCGGTGGCTACACCTTC
TRBV7-2	-	TRBJ1-5	TRBD1	CASSQQTGVGNQPQHF	TGTGCCAGCAGCCAACAGACAGGGGTGGGTAATCAGCCCCAGCATTTT
TRBV5-6	few	TRBJ2-7	-	CASSLANYEQYF	TGTGCCAGCAGCTTGGCTAACTACGAGCAGTACTTC
TRBV29-1	few	TRBJ1-2	-	CSVEIGNGYTF	TGCAGCGTTGAAATAGGGAATGGCTACACCTTC
TRBV7-9	few	TRBJ2-2	-	CASSLVNTNTGELFF	TGTGCCAGCAGCTTAGTGAACACGAACACCGGGGAGCTGTTTTTT
TRBV7-9	-	TRBJ1-1	TRBD1	CASLGDSSLNTEAFF	TGTGCCAGCTTGGGGGACAGCTCTCTGAACACTGAAGCTTTCTTT
TRBV29-1	few	TRBJ2-7	-	CSVEDGEGSYEQYF	TGCAGCGTTGAGGATGGTGAGGGCTCCTACGAGCAGTACTTC
TRBV5-1	-	TRBJ2-2	-	CASTGRTNTGELFF	TGCGCCAGCACAGGGAGGACGAACACCGGGGAGCTGTTTTTT
TRBV7-8	-	TRBJ2-1	TRBD1	CASSTGTGTYNEQFF	TGTGCCAGCAGTACCGGGACAGGGACATACAATGAGCAGTTCTTC
TRBV4-3	-	TRBJ2-7	-	CASSTGKGYEQYF	TGCGCCAGCAGCACAGGTAAAGGATACGAGCAGTACTTC
TRBV30	-	TRBJ2-3	-	CAWRGMRLSTDTQYF	TGTGCCTGGAGAGGTATGCGGCTCAGCACAGATACGCAGTATTTT
TRBV7-9	-	TRBJ2-7	-	CASRLVEGKTYEQYF	TGTGCCAGCAGACTAGTCGAAGGGAAAACCTACGAGCAGTACTTC
TRBV30	-	TRBJ1-1	-	CAWSVLGLGWNTEAFF	TGTGCCTGGAGTGTATTGGGATTGGGTTGGAACACTGAAGCTTTCTTT
TRBV5-6	few	TRBJ2-7	-	CASSLVGGYEQYF	TGTGCCAGCAGCTTGGTGGGAGGATACGAGCAGTACTTC
TRBV27	once	TRBJ2-2	TRBD1	CASARGQELFF	TGTGCCAGCGCCAGGGGGCAGGAGCTGTTTTTT
TRBV5-6	-	TRBJ2-5	-	CASSFYGYQETQYF	TGTGCCAGCAGCTTTTACGGATACCAAGAGACCCAGTACTTC
TRBV14	few	TRBJ2-7	-	CASRQDLSYEQYF	TGTGCCAGCAGGCAGGACCTCTCCTACGAGCAGTACTTC
TRBV27	-	TRBJ1-1	TRBD1	CASRHDRDTEAFF	TGTGCCAGCAGACACGACAGGGACACTGAAGCTTTCTTT
TRBV9	-	TRBJ2-7	TRBD1	CASSVVGQPGDEQYF	TGTGCCAGCAGCGTAGTGGGACAGCCTGGCGACGAGCAGTACTTC
TRBV7-9	-	TRBJ2-2	-	CASRPDNRELFF	TGTGCCAGCAGGCCCGATAATAGGGAGCTGTTTTTT
TRBV27	-	TRBJ2-7	-	CASSLYSRVSSYEQYF	TGTGCCAGCAGTTTATATAGCCGCGTTAGCTCCTACGAGCAGTACTTC
TRBV30	-	TRBJ2-7	-	CAWEPRDSPYEQYF	TGTGCCTGGGAACCTCGGGACTCCCCCTACGAGCAGTACTTC
TRBV5-4	once	TRBJ2-1	-	CASSLEVSYNEQFF	TGTGCCAGCAGCTTGGAGGTTTCCTACAATGAGCAGTTCTTC
TRBV2	-	TRBJ2-3	-	CASMEGESTDTQYF	TGTGCCAGCATGGAGGGGGAGAGCACAGATACGCAGTATTTT
TRBV29-1	few	TRBJ2-7	-	CSVEPRAGAYEQYF	TGCAGCGTTGAACCTCGGGCAGGGGCTTACGAGCAGTACTTC
TRBV5-4	few	TRBJ1-6	-	CASSTTEQGVPLHF	TGTGCCAGCAGCACGACCGAGCAGGGAGTACCCCTCCACTTT
TRBV30	-	TRBJ1-1	TRBD1	CAWRTLRGRVTEAFF	TGTGCCTGGAGGACTCTCAGGGGGCGCGTCACTGAAGCTTTCTTT